Following are 22 T cell receptor beta chains from one sample sequenced in a study of cytomegalovirus exposure and HLA in healthy donors. Primers for the PCR totalled 60 Vbeta and 13 Jbeta. Sequencing was performed with immunoSEQ multiplex PCR; in TCRdb, only in-frame clones are kept and a portion is missing. The sample consists of 100,000 to 150,000 clones, roughly 81% of them appearing once. Specimen: PBMCs. Source of these receptors: a woman aged 25-40 years in good health and CMV-seronegative.

The DNA for the CDR3 is TGTGCCAGCAGCTGGGGGGGGAATGGCTACACCTTC. Amino acid sequence: CASSWGGNGYTF. The gene calls are TRBV11-2 and TRBJ1-2; D might be TRBD1 (5 bases). The length of the CDR3 is 12 residues. The V gene's germline CDR1 is SGHAT and CDR2 FQNNGV. Trimming stripped 4 bases from V and 6 bases from J, with 9 bases between.

The chain combines TRBV7-8 with TRBJ1-1; weak D call: TRBD1 (5 bases). V dropped 5 bases and J dropped 1 base, with 14 bases sitting between them. This CDR3 spans 15 amino acids. The V gene's germline CDR1 is SGHVS and CDR2 FQNEAQ. CDR3 in amino acids: CASSHRGAANTEAFF. In nucleotides, the CDR3 is TGTGCCAGCAGCCACCGCGGGGCAGCGAACACTGAAGCTTTCTTT.

The gene calls are TRBV10-3 and TRBJ2-7; D unresolved. CDR3 length: 14 residues. Germline-derived CDR1 and CDR2 are ENHRY and SYGVKD. The V end lost 4 bases, the J end lost 5 bases, and 15 bases lay between the germline ends. The CDR3 nucleotides are TGTGCCATCAGTGGCCTACGAGGCGAGAACGAGCAGTACTTC. As protein: CAISGLRGENEQYF.

The gene calls are TRBV18 and TRBJ2-6; possible D gene TRBD1, 5 bases. Germline V gives CDR1 KGHSH, CDR2 LQKENI. The CDR3 has 13 amino acids. The V gene lost 9 bases and the J gene lost 9 bases, with 15 bases spanning the gap. The chain's CDR3 is CASSGQDFNVLTF. CDR3 in DNA: TGTGCCAGTTCAGGACAAGACTTCAACGTCCTGACTTTC.

The J gene is TRBJ1-2, the V gene TRBV15; 7 bases line up with TRBD1. The CDR3 has 15 residues. Germline V gene data show CDR1 as LNHNV and CDR2 as YYDKDF (reference sequence). Losses at the gene ends were 5 bases for V and 3 bases for J; bases not matched to a gene: 9. The CDR3 DNA sequence: TGTGCCACCAGCGGACTTAGGGGGCCAGACTATGGCTACACCTTC. Protein sequence: CATSGLRGPDYGYTF.

The gene calls are TRBV19 and TRBJ1-3; D remains unclear. This CDR3 region has 14 residues. The germline V gene has CDR1 LNHDA and CDR2 SQIVND (reference sequence). Trimming stripped 10 bases from V and 2 bases from J, with 15 bases between. CDR3 protein: CATRWGGTGNTIYF. The CDR3 DNA is TGTGCCACCCGATGGGGAGGAACTGGAAACACCATATATTTT.

J is TRBJ2-7 and V is TRBV4-3, with 11 bases identical to TRBD2. The V gene's germline CDR1 is LGHNA and CDR2 YSLEER. The CDR3 has 15 amino acids. V lost 4 bases, J lost 0 bases, and 2 bases stayed unmatched. CDR3 DNA: TGCGCCAGCAGCCCCACTAGCGGGAGCTCCTACGAGCAGTACTTC. Translation gives CASSPTSGSSYEQYF.

This clone turned up a few times. DNA for the CDR3: TGTGCCAGCAGTTTTATAGGGACAGGGGGTGACCAGAATCAGCCCCAGCATTTT. This translates into CASSFIGTGGDQNQPQHF. The genes are TRBV27 and TRBJ1-5, with TRBD1 matching 11 bases. After removal of 3 bases from V and 4 bases from J, the junction contained 11 bases not matched to a gene. The CDR3 is made up of 18 amino acids. Germline V CDR1 and CDR2: MNHEY, SMNVEV (reference sequence).

Regarding this clone: The junction departs from germline at one end; a sequencing error may be responsible. The chain carries TRBV7-7 and TRBJ2-3; 9 nucleotides match TRBD2. The CDR3 has 14 residues. Germline-derived CDR1 and CDR2 are SSHAT and FNYEAQ (reference sequence). The CDR3 DNA follows: TGTGCTAGCAGCTTAGCGGGAGGCACAGATACGCAGTATTTT. The encoded protein is CASSLAGGTDTQYF.

The chain combines TRBV2 with TRBJ1-6; 7 bases agree with TRBD1. V lost 4 bases and J lost 13; bases outside the gene matches: 13. Germline loops: CDR1 SNHLY, CDR2 FYNNEI. This CDR3 has 15 amino acids. CDR3 sequence reads: CASSALTGPGMPLHF. The CDR3 DNA is TGTGCCAGCAGTGCATTGACAGGGCCAGGTATGCCCCTCCACTTT.

This clone has only a few counts. The chain recombines TRBV14 with TRBJ2-7; 7 nucleotides match TRBD1. The germline CDR1 and CDR2 sequences are SGHDN and FVKESK. The CDR3 sequence is 14 residues long. Losses at the gene ends were 5 bases for V and 2 bases for J; bases not matched to a gene: 6. The chain's CDR3 is CASSDRQGTYEQYF. The CDR3 DNA reads as TGTGCCAGCAGCGATCGACAGGGTACCTACGAGCAGTACTTC.

This clone was found a few times. The V gene is TRBV4-1, the J gene TRBJ1-3, with D tentatively TRBD1 (6 bases). The CDR3 consists of 21 residues. Trimming shortened V by 4 bases and J by 0 bases, and 28 bases separated the two germline ends. Germline V lookup: CDR1 MGHRA, CDR2 YSYEKL. CDR3 protein: CASSPLSLTGLPGFSGNTIYF. Written as DNA, the CDR3 is TGCGCCAGCAGCCCCCTCTCCCTCACAGGGCTCCCTGGCTTCTCTGGAAACACCATATATTTT.

A note on this clone: The same CDR3 can be traced to other DNA sequences in this sample. The genes are TRBV5-1 and TRBJ1-1; D call uncertain. Per the germline V gene, CDR1 is SGHRS and CDR2 is YFSETQ. V dropped 0 bases and J dropped 1 base, with 4 bases sitting between them. The CDR3 sequence is 13 residues long. The CDR3 here is CASSLGANTEAFF. CDR3 DNA: TGCGCCAGCAGCTTGGGGGCGAACACTGAAGCTTTCTTT.

A single count supports this clone. V and J are TRBV11-2 and TRBJ2-4; possibly TRBD1 for D (5 bases). Germline V gene data show CDR1 as SGHAT and CDR2 as FQNNGV. Deletions cut 5 bases from V and 6 bases from J, with 8 bases between. The CDR3 runs 12 residues. Written as DNA, the CDR3 is TGTGCCAGCAGCACCGACAGAAACATTCAGTACTTC. The encoded protein is CASSTDRNIQYF.

The chain couples TRBV5-1 to TRBJ2-7; 9 nucleotides align to TRBD1. This CDR3 spans 19 amino acids. The V gene's germline CDR1 is SGHRS and CDR2 YFSETQ. J was trimmed by 0 bases and V by 3 bases; bases with no gene match: 16. CDR3 sequence reads: CASSWRVIGGQGSSYEQYF. In nucleotides, the CDR3 is TGCGCCAGCAGCTGGCGGGTCATCGGTGGACAGGGGTCCTCCTACGAGCAGTACTTC. Using reference TRBV5-1 and TRBJ2-7 for the parts outside the CDR3, the full variable domain is KAGVTQTPRYLIKTRGQQVTLSCSPISGHRSVSWYQQTPGQGLQFLFEYFSETQRNKGNFPGRFSGRQFSNSRSEMNVSTLELGDSALYLCASSWRVIGGQGSSYEQYFGPGTRLTVT.

The chain joins TRBV11-2 to TRBJ2-3, with TRBD2 matching over 12 bases. This CDR3 region has 17 residues. Germline values: CDR1 SGHAT, CDR2 FQNNGV. V lost 1 base, J lost 8 bases, and 10 bases stayed unmatched. This CDR3 is CASSLAFLAGGGGTQYF. CDR3 sequence (DNA): TGTGCCAGCAGCTTAGCCTTCCTAGCGGGAGGGGGAGGTACGCAGTATTTT.

DNA of the CDR3: TGTGCCAGCAGTGAGGGGGGGGGACACGGGTACAATGAGCAGTTCTTC. It is translated as CASSEGGGHGYNEQFF. This chain joins TRBV9 and TRBJ2-1, with TRBD2 as a possible D gene (7 bases). The CDR3 loop spans 16 amino acids. V was trimmed by 5 bases and J by 4 bases, leaving 19 bases between them. In germline, CDR1 is SGDLS, CDR2 YYNGEE.

The chain joins TRBV15 to TRBJ2-3, with D possibly being TRBD1 (7 bases). There are 16 residues in the CDR3. Germline values: CDR1 LNHNV, CDR2 YYDKDF (reference sequence). Trimming pared 8 bases from V and 2 bases from J, leaving 20 bases between. CDR3 in amino acids: CATAGGLSQITDTQYF. The CDR3, as DNA: TGTGCCACCGCAGGGGGGCTATCACAAATCACAGATACGCAGTATTTT. The whole variable domain, remainder taken from reference TRBV15 and TRBJ2-3, is DAMVIQNPRYQVTQFGKPVTLSCSQTLNHNVMYWYQQKSSQAPKLLFHYYDKDFNNEADTPDNFQSRRPNTSFCFLDIRSPGLGDTAMYLCATAGGLSQITDTQYFGPGTRLTVL.

The J gene is TRBJ2-7, the V gene TRBV7-8; 10 bases line up with TRBD2. Germline CDR1 is SGHVS and CDR2 is FQNEAQ. V shed 6 bases and J 2 bases; nucleotides not matched to a gene: 7. The CDR3 is 15 amino acids. Here the CDR3 DNA reads TGTGCCAGCAGGGCCGGGACTAGCGCCACCTACGAGCAGTACTTC. It encodes CASRAGTSATYEQYF.

The chain employs TRBV4-1 and TRBJ1-1; D uncertain. V lost 2 bases, J lost 0 bases, and 7 bases lay in between. The CDR3 is made up of 14 amino acids. In germline, CDR1 is MGHRA, CDR2 YSYEKL. The CDR3 spells CASSQQRLNTEAFF. The CDR3 nucleotides read TGCGCCAGCAGCCAACAGCGGCTGAACACTGAAGCTTTCTTT.

V and J are TRBV5-1 and TRBJ1-1; the D gene is possibly TRBD1 (6 bases). V shed 2 bases and J shed 0 bases, with 8 bases lying between them. CDR3 length: 14 amino acids. Per the germline V gene, CDR1 is SGHRS and CDR2 is YFSETQ. DNA of the CDR3: TGCGCCAGCAGCTTATACAGGGTGAACACTGAAGCTTTCTTT. Encoded protein: CASSLYRVNTEAFF.

The chain is built from TRBV4-1 and TRBJ2-3; the match to TRBD2 covers 10 bases. Germline CDR1 MGHRA, CDR2 YSYEKL. Trimming removed 2 bases from V and 5 bases from J; junction bases left unmatched: 7. The CDR3 is 16 residues long. The CDR3 region is CASSQIAGGRIDTQYF. The CDR3, as DNA: TGCGCCAGCAGCCAAATAGCGGGGGGCCGAATAGATACGCAGTATTTT.